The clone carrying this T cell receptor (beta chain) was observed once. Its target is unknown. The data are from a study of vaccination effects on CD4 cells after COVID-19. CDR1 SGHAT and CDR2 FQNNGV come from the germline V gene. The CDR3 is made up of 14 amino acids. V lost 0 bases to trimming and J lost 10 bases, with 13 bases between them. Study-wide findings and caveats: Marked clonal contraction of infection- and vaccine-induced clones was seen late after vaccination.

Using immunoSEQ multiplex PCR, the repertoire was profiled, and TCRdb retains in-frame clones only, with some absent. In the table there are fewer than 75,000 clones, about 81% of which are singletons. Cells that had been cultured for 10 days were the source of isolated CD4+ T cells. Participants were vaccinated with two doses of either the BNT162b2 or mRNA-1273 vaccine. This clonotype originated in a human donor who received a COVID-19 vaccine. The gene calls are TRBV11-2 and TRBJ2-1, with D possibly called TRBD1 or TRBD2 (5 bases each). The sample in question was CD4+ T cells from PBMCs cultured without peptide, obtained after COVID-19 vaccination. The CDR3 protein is CASSLDRLAGEQFF. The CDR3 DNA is TGTGCCAGCAGCTTAGATCGCCTAGCAGGGGAGCAGTTCTTC.